Shown below are 4 T cell receptor beta chains from a single sample sequenced in a study of blood T cell repertoires in COVID-19. The assay was immunoSEQ multiplex PCR, and TCRdb's table has in-frame clones only and misses some. Of about 200,000 clones listed, over 60% are singletons. Specimen: peripheral blood. The receptors here all came from a woman between 65 and 79 years old with acute or convalescent COVID-19.

In this sample, this clone turned up a few times. This chain connects TRBV3-1 (or the pseudogene TRBV3-2) to TRBJ2-7; 8 nucleotides align to TRBD2. The CDR3 is 14 amino acids. V lost 4 bases, J lost 9 bases, and 11 bases stayed unmatched. The V gene's germline CDR1 is LGHDT and CDR2 YNNKEL (reference sequence). CDR3 loop: CASSLRTSIFGQYF. The CDR3 DNA reads TGTGCCAGCAGCCTCCGGACTAGCATCTTCGGGCAGTACTTC.

This sequence joins TRBV27 and TRBJ1-4; D may be TRBD1 (6 bases). Germline loops: CDR1 MNHEY, CDR2 SMNVEV (reference sequence). The CDR3 extends over 15 amino acids. V lost 2 bases, J lost 5 bases, and 12 bases lay in between. CDR3 in amino acids: CASSLEGQSNEKLFF. CDR3 nucleotides: TGTGCCAGCAGTTTAGAGGGACAATCAAATGAAAAACTGTTTTTT.

The chain joins TRBV3-1 (or the pseudogene TRBV3-2) to TRBJ1-6; TRBD1 aligns across 7 bases. Losses at the gene ends were 1 base for V and 15 bases for J; bases not matched to a gene: 9. The CDR3 covers 14 residues. CDR1 LGHDT and CDR2 YNNKEL come from the germline V gene (reference sequence). CDR3: CASSQGLQGIILHF. CDR3 bases: TGTGCCAGCAGCCAAGGCCTACAGGGGATTATCCTCCACTTT.

This chain uses TRBV12-5 with TRBJ2-1; 8 bases line up with TRBD2. Germline lookup yields CDR1 LGHNT and CDR2 FRNRAP. Germline trimming cut 1 base from V and 7 bases from J; bases unmatched to any gene: 3. This CDR3 contains 14 residues. The CDR3 is CASGLGLAGNEQFF. The CDR3 nucleotides read TGTGCTAGTGGTTTGGGGTTAGCGGGGAATGAGCAGTTCTTC.